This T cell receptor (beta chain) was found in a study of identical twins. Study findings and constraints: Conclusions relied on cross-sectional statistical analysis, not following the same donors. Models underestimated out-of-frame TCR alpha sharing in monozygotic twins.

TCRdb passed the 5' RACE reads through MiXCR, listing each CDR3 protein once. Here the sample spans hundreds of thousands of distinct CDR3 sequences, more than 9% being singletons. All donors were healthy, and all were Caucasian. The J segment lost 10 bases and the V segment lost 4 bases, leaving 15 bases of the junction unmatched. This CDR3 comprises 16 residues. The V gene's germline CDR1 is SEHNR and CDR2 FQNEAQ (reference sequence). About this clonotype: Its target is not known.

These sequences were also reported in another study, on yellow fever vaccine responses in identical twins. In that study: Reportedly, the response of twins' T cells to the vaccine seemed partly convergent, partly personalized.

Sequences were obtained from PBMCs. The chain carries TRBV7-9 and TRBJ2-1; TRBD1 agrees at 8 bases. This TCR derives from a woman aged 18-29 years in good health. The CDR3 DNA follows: TGTGCCAGCAGCTCTCCAAGACAGGGGCCTGGGGGGGAGCAGTTCTTC. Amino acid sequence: CASSSPRQGPGGEQFF.